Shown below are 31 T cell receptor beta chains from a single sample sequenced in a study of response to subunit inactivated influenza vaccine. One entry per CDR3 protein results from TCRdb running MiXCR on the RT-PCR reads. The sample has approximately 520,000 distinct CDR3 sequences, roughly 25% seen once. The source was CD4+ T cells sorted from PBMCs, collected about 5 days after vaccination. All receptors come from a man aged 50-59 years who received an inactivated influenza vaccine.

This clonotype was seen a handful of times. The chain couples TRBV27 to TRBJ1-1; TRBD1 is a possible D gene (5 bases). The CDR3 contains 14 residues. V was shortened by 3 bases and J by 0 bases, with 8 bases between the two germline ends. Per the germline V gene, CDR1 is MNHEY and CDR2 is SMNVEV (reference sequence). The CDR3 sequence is CASSLGLLNTEAFF. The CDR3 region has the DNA TGTGCCAGCAGTTTGGGGCTACTGAACACTGAAGCTTTCTTT.

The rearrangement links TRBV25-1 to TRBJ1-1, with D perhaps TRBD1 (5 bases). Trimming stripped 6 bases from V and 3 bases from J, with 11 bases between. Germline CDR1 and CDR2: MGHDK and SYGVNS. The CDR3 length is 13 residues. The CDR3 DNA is TGTGCCAGCAGGGAGGACATTTACACTGAAGCTTTCTTT. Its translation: CASREDIYTEAFF.

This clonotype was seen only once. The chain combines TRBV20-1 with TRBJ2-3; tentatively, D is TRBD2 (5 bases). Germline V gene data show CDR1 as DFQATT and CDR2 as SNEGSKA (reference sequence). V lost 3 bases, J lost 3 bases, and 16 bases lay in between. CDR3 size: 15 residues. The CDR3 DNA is TGCAGTGCTAGTCGGACTTCCCGGTCTACAGATACGCAGTATTTT. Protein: CSASRTSRSTDTQYF.

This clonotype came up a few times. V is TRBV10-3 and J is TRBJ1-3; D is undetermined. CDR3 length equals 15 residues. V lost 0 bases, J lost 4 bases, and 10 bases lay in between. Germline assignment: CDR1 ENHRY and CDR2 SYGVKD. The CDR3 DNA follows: TGTGCCATCAGTGAGTCTTACAGCCCAGGAAACACCATATATTTT. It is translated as CAISESYSPGNTIYF.

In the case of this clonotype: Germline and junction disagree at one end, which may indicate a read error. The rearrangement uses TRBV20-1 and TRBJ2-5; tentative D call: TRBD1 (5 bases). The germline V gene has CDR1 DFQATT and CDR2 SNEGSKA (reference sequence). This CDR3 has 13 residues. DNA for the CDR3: TGCAGTGCATTATGGACATCTCAAGAGACCCAGAACTTC. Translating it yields CSALWTSQETQNF.

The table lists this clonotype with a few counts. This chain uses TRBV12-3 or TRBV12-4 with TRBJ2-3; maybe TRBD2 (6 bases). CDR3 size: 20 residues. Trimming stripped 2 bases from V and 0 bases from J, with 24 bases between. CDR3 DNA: TGTGCCAGCAGTTTAACGTTTTGGAGGGAAAAGAGTTTTAGCACAGATACGCAGTATTTT. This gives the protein CASSLTFWREKSFSTDTQYF.

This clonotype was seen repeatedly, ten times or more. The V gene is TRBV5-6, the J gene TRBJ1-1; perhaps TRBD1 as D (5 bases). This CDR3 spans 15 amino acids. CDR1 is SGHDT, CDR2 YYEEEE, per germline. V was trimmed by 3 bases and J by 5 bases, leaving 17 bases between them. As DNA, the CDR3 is TGTGCCAGCAGCTGGGAAGGGACGGGAGGGACTGAAGCTTTCTTT. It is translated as CASSWEGTGGTEAFF.

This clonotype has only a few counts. The CDR3 protein is CSARGTSNPYEQYF. The CDR3 DNA sequence: TGCAGCGCCCGAGGGACTAGCAATCCCTACGAGCAGTACTTC. V usage is TRBV29-1 and J usage is TRBJ2-7; 9 nucleotides agree with TRBD2. This CDR3 is 14 amino acids long. V lost 7 bases and J lost 2; bases outside the gene matches: 9. The V gene's germline CDR1 is SQVTM and CDR2 ANQGSEA.

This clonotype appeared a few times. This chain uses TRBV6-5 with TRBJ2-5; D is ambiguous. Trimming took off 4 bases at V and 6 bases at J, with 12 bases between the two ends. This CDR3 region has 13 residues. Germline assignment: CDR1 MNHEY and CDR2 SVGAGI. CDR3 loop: CASSFLGAQTQYF. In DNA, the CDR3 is TGTGCCAGCAGTTTCCTCGGCGCGCAGACCCAGTACTTC.

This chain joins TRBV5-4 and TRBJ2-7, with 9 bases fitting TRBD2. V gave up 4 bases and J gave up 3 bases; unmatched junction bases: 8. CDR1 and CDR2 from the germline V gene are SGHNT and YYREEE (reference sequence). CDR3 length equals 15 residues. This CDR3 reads CASSRSGLAYYEQYF. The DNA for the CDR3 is TGTGCCAGCAGCAGATCGGGACTAGCCTACTACGAGCAGTACTTC.

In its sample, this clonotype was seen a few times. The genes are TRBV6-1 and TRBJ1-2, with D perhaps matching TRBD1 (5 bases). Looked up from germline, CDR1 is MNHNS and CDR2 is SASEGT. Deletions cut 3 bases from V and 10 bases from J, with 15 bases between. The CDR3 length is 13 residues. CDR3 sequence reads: CASSDRALYDYTF. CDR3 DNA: TGTGCCAGCAGTGACAGGGCCCTATACGACTACACCTTC.

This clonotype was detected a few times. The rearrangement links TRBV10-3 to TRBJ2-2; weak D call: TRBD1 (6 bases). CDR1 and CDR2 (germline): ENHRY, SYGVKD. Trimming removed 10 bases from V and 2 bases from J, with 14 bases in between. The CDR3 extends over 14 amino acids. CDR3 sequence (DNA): TGTGCCACCTGGAAGGGACAAAACACCGGGGAGCTGTTTTTT. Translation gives CATWKGQNTGELFF.

The CDR3 DNA reads TGCGCCAGCAGCTACATCGGGGGAGGAGCTTTCTTT. It is translated as CASSYIGGGAFF. This rearrangement joins TRBV5-1 to TRBJ1-1, with D tentatively TRBD1 (5 bases). This CDR3 region has 12 residues. From germline, CDR1 is SGHRS and CDR2 YFSETQ. Trimming shortened V by 3 bases and J by 10 bases, and 13 bases separated the two germline ends.

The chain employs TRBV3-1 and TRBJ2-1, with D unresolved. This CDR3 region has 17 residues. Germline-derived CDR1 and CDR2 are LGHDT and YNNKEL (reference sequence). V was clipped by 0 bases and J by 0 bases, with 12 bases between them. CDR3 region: CASSQDQPWGSYNEQFF. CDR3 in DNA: TGTGCCAGCAGCCAAGATCAGCCCTGGGGCTCCTACAATGAGCAGTTCTTC.

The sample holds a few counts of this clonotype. The CDR3 is CASSPVPTYEQYF. In DNA, the CDR3 is TGTGCCAGCAGCCCGGTGCCGACCTACGAGCAGTACTTC. The chain uses TRBV12-3 or TRBV12-4 and TRBJ2-7; D uncertain. V was cut by 6 bases and J by 2 bases, with 11 bases left in between. The CDR3 runs to 13 residues.

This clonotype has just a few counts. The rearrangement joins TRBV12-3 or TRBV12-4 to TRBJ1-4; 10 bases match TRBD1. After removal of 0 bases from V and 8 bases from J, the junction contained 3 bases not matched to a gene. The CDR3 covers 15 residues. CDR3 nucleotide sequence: TGTGCCAGCAGTTTAGCCGTGGGACAGGGGGAAAAACTGTTTTTT. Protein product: CASSLAVGQGEKLFF.

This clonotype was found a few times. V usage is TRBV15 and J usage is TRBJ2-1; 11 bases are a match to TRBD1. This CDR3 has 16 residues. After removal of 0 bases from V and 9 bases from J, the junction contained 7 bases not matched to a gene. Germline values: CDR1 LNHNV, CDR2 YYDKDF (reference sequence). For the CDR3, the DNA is TGTGCCACCAGCAGAGATCGCGGGACAGGGGGTACTGAGCAGTTCTTC. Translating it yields CATSRDRGTGGTEQFF. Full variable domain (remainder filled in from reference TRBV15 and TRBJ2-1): DAMVIQNPRYQVTQFGKPVTLSCSQTLNHNVMYWYQQKSSQAPKLLFHYYDKDFNNEADTPDNFQSRRPNTSFCFLDIRSPGLGDTAMYLCATSRDRGTGGTEQFFGPGTRLTVL.

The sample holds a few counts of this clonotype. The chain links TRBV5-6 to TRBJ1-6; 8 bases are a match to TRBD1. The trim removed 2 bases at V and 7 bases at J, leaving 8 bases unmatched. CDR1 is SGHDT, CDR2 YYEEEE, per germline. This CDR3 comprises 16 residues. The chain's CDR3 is CASSFLTRGLNSPLHF. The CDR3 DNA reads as TGTGCCAGCAGCTTTCTTACCAGGGGGCTGAATTCACCCCTCCACTTT.

CDR3 DNA: TGCGCCAGCAGTGAGGGGATGCCCACCGGGGAGCTGTTTTTT. Its protein product is CASSEGMPTGELFF. The chain joins TRBV10-1 to TRBJ2-2, with no clear D. The CDR3 has 14 residues. The V end lost 2 bases, the J end lost 4 bases, and 8 bases lay between the germline ends. Germline V gene sequence: CDR1 WNHNN, CDR2 SYGVQD (reference sequence).

This chain's CDR3 is CAISKGQPGNSPLHF. The DNA of the CDR3 is TGTGCCATCAGTAAGGGACAGCCAGGAAATTCACCCCTCCACTTT. The V gene is TRBV10-3, the J gene TRBJ1-6; 7 bases agree with TRBD1. Germline V lookup: CDR1 ENHRY, CDR2 SYGVKD. The ends lost 5 bases at V and 7 bases at J; junction bases unmatched: 8. CDR3 size: 15 residues.

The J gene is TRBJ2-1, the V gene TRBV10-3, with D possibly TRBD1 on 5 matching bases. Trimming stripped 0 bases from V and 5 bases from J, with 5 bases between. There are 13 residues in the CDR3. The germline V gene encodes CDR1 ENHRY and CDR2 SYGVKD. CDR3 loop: CAISESTDNEQFF. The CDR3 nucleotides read TGTGCCATCAGTGAGTCGACAGACAATGAGCAGTTCTTC.

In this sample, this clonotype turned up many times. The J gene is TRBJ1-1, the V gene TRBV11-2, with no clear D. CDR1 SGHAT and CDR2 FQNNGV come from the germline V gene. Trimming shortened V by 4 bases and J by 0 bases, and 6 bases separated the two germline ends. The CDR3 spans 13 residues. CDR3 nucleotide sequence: TGTGCCAGCAGCTCCCGGATGAACACTGAAGCTTTCTTT. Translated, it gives CASSSRMNTEAFF.

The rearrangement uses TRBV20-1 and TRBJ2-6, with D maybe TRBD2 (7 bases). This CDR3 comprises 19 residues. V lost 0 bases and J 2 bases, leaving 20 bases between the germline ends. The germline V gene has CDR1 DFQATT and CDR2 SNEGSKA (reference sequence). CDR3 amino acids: CSARDPRRGGRAGANVLTF. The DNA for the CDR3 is TGCAGTGCTAGAGATCCTCGGAGGGGGGGTCGAGCTGGGGCCAACGTCCTGACTTTC.

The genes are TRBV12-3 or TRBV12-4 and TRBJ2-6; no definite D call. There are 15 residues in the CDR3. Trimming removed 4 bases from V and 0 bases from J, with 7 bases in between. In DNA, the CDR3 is TGTGCCAGCAGTTCTTGGCGCTCTGGGGCCAACGTCCTGACTTTC. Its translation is CASSSWRSGANVLTF.

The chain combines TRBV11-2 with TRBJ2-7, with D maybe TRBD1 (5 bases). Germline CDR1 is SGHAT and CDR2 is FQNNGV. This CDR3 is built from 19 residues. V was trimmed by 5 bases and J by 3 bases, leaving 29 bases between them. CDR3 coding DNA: TGTGCCAGCAGCGCGTCCCATAGGTTCCAGGGTAAAGGCGGCTACGAGCAGTACTTC. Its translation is CASSASHRFQGKGGYEQYF.

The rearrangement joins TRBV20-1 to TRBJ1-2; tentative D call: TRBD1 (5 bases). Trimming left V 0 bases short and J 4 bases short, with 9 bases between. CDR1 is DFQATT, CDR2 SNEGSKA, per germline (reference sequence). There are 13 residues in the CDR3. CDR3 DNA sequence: TGCAGTGCTAGAGACACGACAGTCTATGGCTACACCTTC. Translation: CSARDTTVYGYTF.

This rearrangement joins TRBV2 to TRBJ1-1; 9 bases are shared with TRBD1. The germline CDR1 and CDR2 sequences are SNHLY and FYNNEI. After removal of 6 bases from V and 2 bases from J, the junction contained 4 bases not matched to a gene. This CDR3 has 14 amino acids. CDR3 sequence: CASRETGGNTEAFF. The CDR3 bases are TGTGCCAGCAGAGAGACAGGGGGAAACACTGAAGCTTTCTTT.

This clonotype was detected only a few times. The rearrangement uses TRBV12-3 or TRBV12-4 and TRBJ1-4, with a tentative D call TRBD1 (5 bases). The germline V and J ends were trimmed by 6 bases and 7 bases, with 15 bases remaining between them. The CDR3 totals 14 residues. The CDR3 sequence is CASRQGRVGEKLFF. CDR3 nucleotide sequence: TGTGCCAGCAGGCAGGGACGGGTTGGTGAAAAACTGTTTTTT.

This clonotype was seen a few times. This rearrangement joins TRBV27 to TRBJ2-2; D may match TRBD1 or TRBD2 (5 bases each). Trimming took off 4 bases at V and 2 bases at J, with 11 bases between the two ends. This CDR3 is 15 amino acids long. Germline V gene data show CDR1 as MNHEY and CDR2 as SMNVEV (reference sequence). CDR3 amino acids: CASSWGTPNTGELFF. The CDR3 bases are TGTGCCAGCAGTTGGGGGACCCCAAACACCGGGGAGCTGTTTTTT.

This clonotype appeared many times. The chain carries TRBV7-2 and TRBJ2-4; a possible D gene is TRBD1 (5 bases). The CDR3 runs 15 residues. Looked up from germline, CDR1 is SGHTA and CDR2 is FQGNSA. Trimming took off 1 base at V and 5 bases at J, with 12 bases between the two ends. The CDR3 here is CASSLGKGPENIQYF. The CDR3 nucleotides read TGTGCCAGCAGCTTAGGGAAGGGGCCGGAAAACATTCAGTACTTC. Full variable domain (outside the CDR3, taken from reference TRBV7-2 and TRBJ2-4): GAGVSQSPSNKVTEKGKDVELRCDPISGHTALYWYRQSLGQGLEFLIYFQGNSAPDKSGLPSDRFSAERTGGSVSTLTIQRTQQEDSAVYLCASSLGKGPENIQYFGAGTRLSVL.

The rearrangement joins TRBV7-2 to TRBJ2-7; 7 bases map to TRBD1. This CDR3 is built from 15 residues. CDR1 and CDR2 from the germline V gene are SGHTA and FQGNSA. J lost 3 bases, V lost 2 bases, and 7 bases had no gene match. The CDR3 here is CASSLYRGQRYEQYF. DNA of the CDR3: TGTGCCAGCAGCTTATACAGGGGACAGCGCTACGAGCAGTACTTC.